Sequencing of this TCR beta chain was carried out in a study of T cells in Graves' hyperthyroidism and ophthalmopathy. This clonotype was counted many times. Its matching antigen is unknown. Disease lasting under 3 months, a NOSPECS grade of at least 4, and a Clinical Activity Score of at least 3 were features of the ophthalmopathy patients. Study findings and constraints: Ophthalmopathy and stable hyperthyroidism were told apart by a 13 V-J model.

Amplification targeted TCR beta CDR3 regions from RNA transcripts. HTBI primers were used for first-round RT-PCR of the TCR CDR3. TCRdb re-called the multiplex PCR reads through MiXCR, storing one row per CDR3 protein. This table has 300,000 to 400,000 distinct CDR3 sequences, more than 12% appearing once. Sequenced material: blood. This TCR was sampled from a woman younger than 45 with Graves' ophthalmopathy.

The CDR3 nucleotides are TGTGCCAGCAGTTTCTACGGGATGGCGGAATCACCCCTCCACTTT. Translated, it gives CASSFYGMAESPLHF. The V call is TRBV28, the J call TRBJ1-6, with unresolved D. Trimming left V 3 bases short and J 10 bases short, with 16 bases between. The CDR3 loop spans 15 amino acids. Germline values: CDR1 MDHEN, CDR2 SYDVKM. Based on the CDR3 plus reference TRBV28 and TRBJ1-6, the full variable domain is DVKVTQSSRYLVKRTGEKVFLECVQDMDHENMFWYRQDPGLGLRLIYFSYDVKMKEKGDIPEGYSVSREKKERFSLILESASTNQTSMYLCASSFYGMAESPLHFGNGTRLTVT.